This paragraph reports one T cell receptor (beta chain). Its specific antigen is unknown. Base qualities are not at hand, and no much larger clone is one base apart. The library was made by 5' RACE. The sequencing machine was an Illumina HiSeq 2500. A second PCR of roughly 7 to 11 cycles was performed with a sample-barcoded 5' primer and a J-beta primer mix. A unique molecular identifier was introduced onto each TCR beta cDNA molecule by a template-switch 5' adaptor carrying 12 random nucleotides. Each sample yielded at least 2.5 million CDR3-containing paired-end reads. First-strand cDNA was synthesized from all RNA with the Mint cDNA synthesis kit, primed by a TRBC-specific oligonucleotide. All cDNA was treated with uracil-DNA glycosylase and then went through a first 18-cycle PCR with the universal primers M1SS and BC2_uni_R. The paper's data handling went like this. For normalization, 1 million high-quality reads were randomly selected from each sample, with every read carrying a distinct molecular identifier. Reads sharing molecular identifiers were discarded rather than binned into consensus sequences. MiTCR, set to a Q25 quality threshold and the strictest error-elimination algorithm, was used for CDR3 identification, clonotype clustering and error correction. A nonparametric unseen species model with Euler transformation was used to estimate a lower bound on total TCR beta diversity. TCRdb applied fastp at Q25 and MiXCR to the public reads, then kept only in-frame beta chains. Identical CDR3 proteins give one entry, which carries the most common genes and DNA. The V and J calls, along with clone size, are taken from TCRdb and not from the paper's own processing. In all, the sample holds some 1.7 million distinct CDR3 sequences, and 28% of those were seen once. The biggest ten clones account for 6.5% to 8.5% of the sample.

Based on the germline V gene, the CDR1 and CDR2 sequences are SGHRS and YFSETQ. At the junction V is shortened by 0 bases and J by 4 bases, with 13 bases in between. The CDR3, from cysteine to phenylalanine, totals 15 residues. This entry keeps only the CDR3 DNA: 45 bases, framed from base 1. The record originates from a study of blood T cells in healthy people across ages (dated by TCRdb to about 2015). About the full investigation: Template switching captured roughly one uniquely barcoded TCR beta cDNA molecule per two T cells in model experiments. The study analyzed two additional independent replicas of 1 million unique cDNA reads from the same blood draw for two donors, one aged 18 to 30 and one aged 80 or older. Donors of different ages were randomly distributed across sequencing lanes to avoid experimental bias. Age-related changes in TCR beta repertoire diversity were measured in the study by deep sequencing normalized with unique cDNA molecular identifiers. Four age groups were formed from the donors: young (average 16 years), middle-aged (roughly 38), aged (62) and long-lived (less than 85).

Summary of the overall study and its limitations: Conclusive comparison of naive and antigen-experienced compartments was prevented by the profiling of bulk unsorted PBMCs. The CMV infection status of donors was not known, potentially confounding age-related changes in expanded clonotypes. Estimates of total diversity based on one million sequenced T cells were considered lower bounds and underestimates. A strong correlation was found between observed TCR beta diversity and the percentage of naive T cells measured by flow cytometry. As age increased, observed TCR beta diversity per million T cells dropped in a roughly linear way, and a significant reduction was already evident by age roughly 40. Compared with the aged group, the long-lived group had more naive CD4+ T cells, fewer expanded clones and increased TCR diversity, suggesting age selection.

The donors were roughly 38 Caucasian individuals from Russia, aged roughly 6 to 90 years, who were systemically healthy. Each donor gave roughly 9 milliliters of peripheral blood, drawn into EDTA-treated Vacutainer tubes. PBMCs were isolated by Ficoll-Paque density-gradient centrifugation, with at least 6.5 million obtained per sample. Trizol reagent was used to extract total RNA from the PBMCs, yielding at least 5 micrograms per sample. For every donor, an aliquot of PBMCs went through flow cytometry to measure the percentages of naive CD45RAhigh/CD27high T cells. The rearrangement combines TRBV5-1 with TRBJ1-2, and possibly TRBD1, on 6 matching bases. The sequenced sample consisted of blood. The sequence came from a woman under 40 in good health. The nucleotides read TGCGCCAGCAGCTTGGGAGGGGGTCGGATCTATGGCTACACCTTC. It translates as CASSLGGGRIYGYTF.